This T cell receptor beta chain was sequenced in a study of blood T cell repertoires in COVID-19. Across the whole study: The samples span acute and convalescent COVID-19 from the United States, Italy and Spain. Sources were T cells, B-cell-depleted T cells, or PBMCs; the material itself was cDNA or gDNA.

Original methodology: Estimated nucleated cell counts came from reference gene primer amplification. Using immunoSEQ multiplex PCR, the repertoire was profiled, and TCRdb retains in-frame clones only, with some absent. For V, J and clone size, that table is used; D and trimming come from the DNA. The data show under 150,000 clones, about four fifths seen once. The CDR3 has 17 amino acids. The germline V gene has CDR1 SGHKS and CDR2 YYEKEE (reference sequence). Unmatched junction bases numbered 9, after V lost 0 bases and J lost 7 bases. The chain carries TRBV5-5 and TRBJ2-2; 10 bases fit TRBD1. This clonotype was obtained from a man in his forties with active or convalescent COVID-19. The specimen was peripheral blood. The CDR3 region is CASSLAPPDRGNGELFF. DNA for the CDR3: TGTGCCAGCAGCTTGGCCCCCCCGGACAGGGGGAACGGGGAGCTGTTTTTT.